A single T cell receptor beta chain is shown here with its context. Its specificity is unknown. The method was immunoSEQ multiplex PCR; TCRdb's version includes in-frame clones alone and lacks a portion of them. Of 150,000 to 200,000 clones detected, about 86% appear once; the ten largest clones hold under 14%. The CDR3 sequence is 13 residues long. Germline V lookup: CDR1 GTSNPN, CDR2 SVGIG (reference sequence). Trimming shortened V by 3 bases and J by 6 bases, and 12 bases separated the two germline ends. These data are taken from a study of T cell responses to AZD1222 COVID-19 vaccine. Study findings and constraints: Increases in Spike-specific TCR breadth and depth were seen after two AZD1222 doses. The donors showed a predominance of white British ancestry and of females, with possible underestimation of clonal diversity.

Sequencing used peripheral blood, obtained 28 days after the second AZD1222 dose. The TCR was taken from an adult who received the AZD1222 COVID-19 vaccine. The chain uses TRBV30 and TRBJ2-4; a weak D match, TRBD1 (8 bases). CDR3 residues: CAWRNRGGNIQYF. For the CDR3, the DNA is TGTGCCTGGAGGAACAGGGGGGGAAACATTCAGTACTTC.